The 15 T cell receptor beta chains below were found in one sample sequenced in a study of T-cell reconstitution after alpha-beta-depleted transplantation in children. Unique molecular identifiers tagged the TCRbeta library. TCRdb re-called the PCR reads with MiXCR, one entry per CDR3 protein. The sample holds about 190,000 distinct CDR3 sequences, around 10% seen once. The specimen was PBMCs, collected before TCRalphabeta/CD19-depleted stem cell transplant. Source of these receptors: a boy aged 2 to 9 with acute myeloid leukemia, due to receive a stem cell transplant.

This clonotype was counted many times. The chain employs TRBV7-2 and TRBJ1-1; the D is unclear. The CDR3 runs 14 residues. CDR1 and CDR2 from the germline V gene are SGHTA and FQGNSA. V was pared by 1 base and J by 1 base, with 7 bases between. The CDR3 reads CASSLVVTNTEAFF. As DNA, the CDR3 is TGTGCCAGCAGCTTAGTGGTTACGAACACTGAAGCTTTCTTT.

This clonotype was detected ten times or more. The chain uses TRBV7-2 and TRBJ2-1; D gene uncertain. Germline V lookup: CDR1 SGHTA, CDR2 FQGNSA. This CDR3 is 14 amino acids long. V was cut by 2 bases and J by 8 bases, with 13 bases left in between. In DNA form, the CDR3 reads TGTGCCAGCAGCTTATCCCCACGAGCGTATGAGCAGTTCTTC. Its protein product is CASSLSPRAYEQFF.

This clonotype has ten or more counts. The V call is TRBV4-1, the J call TRBJ1-5; D may be TRBD1 (6 bases). With 1 base removed from V and 1 base from J, the gap between germline ends came to 8 bases. This CDR3 spans 15 amino acids. The germline V gene has CDR1 MGHRA and CDR2 YSYEKL. The chain's CDR3 is CASSQAQGSNQPQHF. The CDR3 DNA is TGCGCCAGCAGCCAAGCCCAGGGGAGCAATCAGCCCCAGCATTTT.

This clonotype was counted many times. V usage is TRBV29-1 and J usage is TRBJ2-3; 7 bases fit TRBD2. V lost 6 bases and J lost 6; bases outside the gene matches: 12. Germline values: CDR1 SQVTM, CDR2 ANQGSEA. This CDR3 has 14 amino acids. As DNA, the CDR3 is TGCAGCGTAGATGTCGGGGGAGGGCGGGATACGCAGTATTTT. This encodes CSVDVGGGRDTQYF.

The chain employs TRBV20-1 and TRBJ2-1, with TRBD2 identical over 9 bases. The CDR3 loop spans 16 amino acids. Germline values: CDR1 DFQATT, CDR2 SNEGSKA (reference sequence). With V trimmed by 6 bases and J by 3 bases, 12 bases remained unmatched. The CDR3 loop reads CSASGALAGYYNEQFF. As DNA, the CDR3 is TGCAGTGCCAGTGGGGCCCTAGCGGGGTACTACAATGAGCAGTTCTTC.

The chain has TRBV7-4 and TRBJ2-7; D unclear. Trimming left V 2 bases short and J 0 bases short, with 23 bases between. The germline V gene has CDR1 SGHVT and CDR2 SQSDAQ. This CDR3 contains 19 residues. The CDR3 region has the DNA TGTGCCAGCAGCTTACATCCGAGTTACGTTCCTCCGAGCTCCTACGAGCAGTACTTC. Amino acid sequence: CASSLHPSYVPPSSYEQYF.

This clonotype came up many times. This chain uses TRBV4-2 with TRBJ2-1; 14 nucleotides line up with TRBD2. CDR3 length equals 20 residues. Germline CDR1 LGHNA, CDR2 YNFKEQ. The J segment lost 1 base and the V segment lost 0 bases, leaving 8 bases of the junction unmatched. CDR3 sequence: CASSQEAGLAGVGSYNEQFF. The CDR3 nucleotides read TGTGCCAGCAGCCAAGAAGCGGGACTAGCGGGAGTAGGTTCCTACAATGAGCAGTTCTTC.

At least ten counts were recorded for this clonotype. This chain links TRBV5-6 with TRBJ2-5; D is unclear. CDR1 SGHDT and CDR2 YYEEEE come from the germline V gene. CDR3 length: 14 amino acids. The V gene lost 2 bases and the J gene lost 0 bases, with 8 bases spanning the gap. CDR3: CASSLLEYQETQYF. CDR3 coding DNA: TGTGCCAGCAGCTTACTTGAGTACCAAGAGACCCAGTACTTC. Variable domain in full (rest from reference TRBV5-6 and TRBJ2-5): DAGVTQSPTHLIKTRGQQVTLRCSPKSGHDTVSWYQQALGQGPQFIFQYYEEEERQRGNFPDRFSGHQFPNYSSELNVNALLLGDSALYLCASSLLEYQETQYFGPGTRLLVL.

There are many counts of this clonotype. The V gene is TRBV12-5, the J gene TRBJ2-3; TRBD1 might be the D (5 bases). Germline V gives CDR1 LGHNT, CDR2 FRNRAP. V was shortened by 6 bases and J by 0 bases, with 13 bases between the two germline ends. The CDR3 has 15 amino acids. Written as DNA, the CDR3 is TGTGCTAGTGGCGTCCAGGGAACTAGCACAGATACGCAGTATTTT. It codes for CASGVQGTSTDTQYF.

A word on this clonotype: The junction shows a germline mismatch at one end, possibly a read error. The rearrangement links TRBV20-1 to TRBJ2-1; a weak D match, TRBD2 (6 bases). CDR3 size: 16 residues. Germline CDR1 and CDR2: DFQATT and SNEGSKA (reference sequence). The CDR3, as DNA: TGCTGTGCTACTATTAGCGGCCTACTCCGCTACAATGAGCAGTTCTTC. Protein: CCATISGLLRYNEQFF.

This clonotype was found many times. This chain uses TRBV5-1 with TRBJ1-4; 11 nucleotides agree with TRBD1. The CDR3 has 17 amino acids. V lost 5 bases to trimming and J lost 8 bases; unmatched junction nucleotides: 14. Germline V gives CDR1 SGHRS, CDR2 YFSETQ. The DNA for the CDR3 is TGCGCCAGCAGAAATAGAAACCCGGGACAGGGGGACGAAAAACTGTTTTTT. Its translation: CASRNRNPGQGDEKLFF.

This clonotype was detected only a few times. CDR3 residues: CASSGESGGPAYEQYV. The CDR3 nucleotides read TGTGCCAGCAGCGGGGAGTCAGGGGGTCCCGCCTACGAGCAGTACGTC. The chain joins TRBV7-9 to TRBJ2-7; 7 bases match TRBD1. V shed 5 bases and J 2 bases; nucleotides not matched to a gene: 12. This CDR3 region has 16 residues. Germline V lookup: CDR1 SEHNR, CDR2 FQNEAQ (reference sequence).

About this clonotype itself: A much bigger clone sits one base away, suggesting this may be a read error. The chain has TRBV18 and TRBJ1-2, with TRBD1 as a possible D gene (5 bases). Germline CDR1 and CDR2: KGHSH and LQKENI. The CDR3 loop spans 16 amino acids. CDR3 DNA: TGTGCCAGCTCACGTCTGACGGGCAGGGACTCGCCTGGCGACACCTTC. Its protein product is CASSRLTGRDSPGDTF.

This clonotype was detected many times. The CDR3 reads CASSLGATGYNEQFF. CDR3 in DNA: TGTGCCAGCAGTCTAGGGGCGACTGGGTACAATGAGCAGTTCTTC. The chain joins TRBV7-6 to TRBJ2-1; weak D call: TRBD1 (5 bases). Germline V gene sequence: CDR1 SGHVS, CDR2 FNYEAQ. The CDR3 is made up of 15 amino acids. Trimming left V 6 bases short and J 4 bases short, with 16 bases between.

This clonotype showed up many times. This chain uses TRBV27 with TRBJ2-7; D ambiguous. The length of the CDR3 is 12 residues. The V end lost 8 bases, the J end lost 0 bases, and 8 bases lay between the germline ends. Germline CDR1 and CDR2: MNHEY and SMNVEV (reference sequence). CDR3 bases: TGTGCCAGCGGAAGGGCCTCCTACGAGCAGTACTTC. As protein: CASGRASYEQYF.